Each of the 28 T cell receptor beta chains below was sequenced from the same sample in a study of vaccination and CD4 T cells after COVID-19. Oncomine TCR Beta short-read sequencing was applied to DNA from cultured CD4+ T cells. TCRdb re-called the PCR reads with MiXCR, one entry per CDR3 protein. This sample has some 11,000 distinct CDR3 sequences, with more than 55% found just once. As to treatment: approximately nine-day PBMC culture with coronavirus spike peptide pools or control peptides (ViraFEST assay). Their target antigens are unknown. The sequencing input was CD4+ T cells from blood, cultured in vitro. These TCRs come from a human donor who had recovered from COVID-19.

The V call is TRBV24-1, the J call TRBJ2-2; 8 positions match TRBD1. V lost 0 bases to trimming and J lost 3 bases; unmatched junction nucleotides: 2. The CDR3 is 16 amino acids. Germline CDR1 reads KGHDR; CDR2 reads SFDVKD. CDR3 sequence reads: CATSDLAGGDTGELFF. CDR3 DNA sequence: TGTGCCACCAGTGATTTGGCAGGGGGCGACACCGGGGAGCTGTTTTTT.

This clonotype was observed a handful of times. The rearrangement joins TRBV11-1 to TRBJ2-5, with a weak D call TRBD2 (6 bases). Trimming removed 1 base at V and 4 bases at J, with 10 bases between. Germline CDR1 and CDR2: SGHAT and FQDESV (reference sequence). The CDR3 length is 14 residues. The chain's CDR3 is CASSLVLAAETQYF. CDR3 DNA sequence: TGTGCCAGCAGCTTAGTATTAGCGGCAGAGACCCAGTACTTC.

The chain uses TRBV6-1 and TRBJ1-2; D is possibly TRBD1 (6 bases). The V end lost 6 bases, the J end lost 6 bases, and 32 bases lay between the germline ends. The CDR3 extends over 19 amino acids. Germline V gene sequence: CDR1 MNHNS, CDR2 SASEGT. The CDR3: CASRPHGGMDSGKRNGYTF. CDR3 in DNA: TGTGCCAGCAGACCACATGGGGGTATGGACAGCGGAAAACGGAATGGCTACACCTTC.

The chain joins TRBV6-4 to TRBJ2-1; D is perhaps TRBD1 (6 bases). The CDR3 runs to 15 residues. V gave up 4 bases and J gave up 0 bases, with 10 bases separating them. Germline V gene sequence: CDR1 MRHNA, CDR2 SNTAGT. CDR3 amino acids: CASSAETGSYNEQFF. The CDR3, as DNA: TGTGCCAGCAGTGCCGAGACAGGCTCCTACAATGAGCAGTTCTTC.

The chain links TRBV24-1 to TRBJ1-4, with D tentatively TRBD1 (6 bases). V gave up 12 bases and J gave up 5 bases, with 24 bases separating them. In germline, CDR1 is KGHDR, CDR2 SFDVKD. The CDR3 runs to 16 residues. In DNA form, the CDR3 reads TGTGCCGCCAACATGTCCGTACGGACAGCGAATGAAAAACTGTTTTTT. It is translated as CAANMSVRTANEKLFF.

The CDR3 loop is CASSFYVGGYTEAFF. In DNA form, the CDR3 reads TGTGCCAGCAGCTTTTACGTCGGGGGCTACACTGAAGCTTTCTTT. The gene calls are TRBV5-6 and TRBJ1-1; TRBD1 is a possible D gene (6 bases). Germline assignment: CDR1 SGHDT and CDR2 YYEEEE. The CDR3 runs 15 residues. V lost 2 bases to trimming and J lost 3 bases, with 14 bases between them.

The V and J genes are TRBV6-2 or TRBV6-3 and TRBJ2-7; 7 bases are shared with TRBD2. From germline, CDR1 is MNHEY and CDR2 SVGEGT. The V segment lost 4 bases and the J segment 3 bases; nucleotides outside the gene matches: 6. The CDR3 sequence is 14 residues long. CDR3 bases: TGTGCCAGCAGTTCCCCCTCGGGGGGCTACGAGCAGTACTTC. Protein: CASSSPSGGYEQYF.

In this sample, this clonotype turned up a few times. V gene TRBV6-5 combines with J gene TRBJ1-2; D is undetermined. With 0 bases removed from V and 0 bases from J, the gap between germline ends came to 5 bases. CDR3 size: 14 residues. Per germline, CDR1 MNHEY and CDR2 SVGAGI. CDR3 in amino acids: CASSYSPSNYGYTF. CDR3 in DNA: TGTGCCAGCAGTTACTCACCGTCTAACTATGGCTACACCTTC.

This clonotype was counted only a few times. This chain joins TRBV21-1 and TRBJ2-7. TRBV21-1 is described as a pseudogene. The CDR3 length is 10 residues. The CDR3: CASISHEQYF. The DNA of the CDR3 is TGTGCCAGCATATCCCACGAGCAGTACTTC.

This clonotype was counted between two and nine times. This chain links TRBV6-1 with TRBJ1-4; TRBD1 might be the D (5 bases). Germline V gene lookup returns CDR1 MNHNS and CDR2 SASEGT. CDR3 length: 12 amino acids. The ends were cut back, 8 bases at V and 8 bases at J, with 12 bases in the middle. CDR3 DNA: TGTGCCAGCCAAGGGGTGGGAGAAAAACTGTTTTTT. Protein product: CASQGVGEKLFF.

The gene calls are TRBV20-1 and TRBJ2-1, with 7 bases identical to TRBD2. CDR1 and CDR2 (germline): DFQATT, SNEGSKA (reference sequence). The CDR3 spans 17 residues. V shed 2 bases, J shed 4 bases, and the junction held 14 bases outside the gene matches. In nucleotides, the CDR3 is TGCAGTGCTAGAAGTTTAGAGGGAGGGCCTCTGTACAATGAGCAGTTCTTC. This sequence encodes CSARSLEGGPLYNEQFF.

For the CDR3, the DNA is TGCGCCAGCAGCTTAGCGGGAATAGGAACAGATACGCAGTATTTT. This encodes CASSLAGIGTDTQYF. The V gene is TRBV5-1, the J gene TRBJ2-3; 7 bases agree with TRBD2. V shed 2 bases, J shed 3 bases, and the junction held 6 bases outside the gene matches. Germline CDR1 and CDR2: SGHRS and YFSETQ. The CDR3 has 15 amino acids.

This clonotype appeared a few times. The V gene is TRBV20-1, the J gene TRBJ2-1; D gene uncertain. The V gene's germline CDR1 is DFQATT and CDR2 SNEGSKA (reference sequence). The CDR3 has 15 amino acids. V lost 3 bases, J lost 9 bases, and 21 bases lay in between. In DNA, the CDR3 is TGCAGTGCTAGTTCGTTAATAGTAGGGCCGACTGAGCAGTTCTTC. Translating it yields CSASSLIVGPTEQFF.

The chain joins TRBV7-8 to TRBJ2-1, with 10 bases lining up with TRBD1. J gave up 7 bases and V 2 bases, and 5 bases lay outside the gene matches. CDR3 size: 15 residues. Per the germline V gene, CDR1 is SGHVS and CDR2 is FQNEAQ. The CDR3 protein is CASSLFGTGVNEQFF. The CDR3 nucleotides are TGTGCCAGCAGCTTATTCGGGACAGGGGTTAATGAGCAGTTCTTC.

This clonotype was observed a few times. This sequence joins TRBV6-2 or TRBV6-3 and TRBJ1-5; 11 nucleotides match TRBD1. V shed 8 bases and J 7 bases; nucleotides not matched to a gene: 13. The germline CDR1 and CDR2 sequences are MNHEY and SVGEGT. CDR3 size: 16 residues. The CDR3, as DNA: TGTGCCAGCCGACTAAGGGGACAGGGGGTTGGACAGCCCCAGCATTTT. This sequence encodes CASRLRGQGVGQPQHF.

This chain uses TRBV11-2 with TRBJ2-3; the D is unclear. V was cut by 3 bases and J by 6 bases, with 13 bases left in between. The CDR3 is 14 residues long. Germline V lookup: CDR1 SGHAT, CDR2 FQNNGV. CDR3 sequence: CASSLSPSSDTQYF. DNA of the CDR3: TGTGCCAGCAGCTTGAGTCCTAGTTCGGATACGCAGTATTTT.

The chain is built from TRBV6-1 and TRBJ2-3; tentative D call: TRBD2 (6 bases). This CDR3 spans 14 amino acids. Germline assignment: CDR1 MNHNS and CDR2 SASEGT. V was clipped by 5 bases and J by 6 bases, with 15 bases between them. For the CDR3, the DNA is TGTGCCAGCAGTAGGGACTTCCAGCGGGATACGCAGTATTTT. Residues: CASSRDFQRDTQYF.

The chain recombines TRBV28 with TRBJ1-6; TRBD1 might be the D (5 bases). V lost 4 bases to trimming and J lost 1 base, with 23 bases between them. This CDR3 spans 20 amino acids. Per the germline V gene, CDR1 is MDHEN and CDR2 is SYDVKM. For the CDR3, the DNA is TGTGCCAGCAGTTGGGAAAGGGACTTCGACGGGGGGTCCTATAATTCACCCCTCCACTTT. Translating gives CASSWERDFDGGSYNSPLHF. The full variable domain, its missing parts supplied by reference TRBV28 and TRBJ1-6, is DVKVTQSSRYLVKRTGEKVFLECVQDMDHENMFWYRQDPGLGLRLIYFSYDVKMKEKGDIPEGYSVSREKKERFSLILESASTNQTSMYLCASSWERDFDGGSYNSPLHFGNGTRLTVT.

The CDR3 loop reads CASSLAGQRGFF. Written as DNA, the CDR3 is TGTGCCAGCAGCTTAGCGGGGCAGCGGGGGTTCTTC. The chain joins TRBV7-8 to TRBJ2-1, with 7 bases lining up with TRBD2. The germline V gene has CDR1 SGHVS and CDR2 FQNEAQ. The V segment lost 0 bases and the J segment 15 bases; nucleotides outside the gene matches: 5. This CDR3 comprises 12 residues.

The V call is TRBV28, the J call TRBJ1-2, with no clear D. V lost 5 bases, J lost 2 bases, and 18 bases lay in between. CDR1 MDHEN and CDR2 SYDVKM come from the germline V gene. This CDR3 is 16 amino acids long. Written as DNA, the CDR3 is TGTGCCAGCAGTACCCCGGCAACTGGTGCCAACTATGGCTACACCTTC. As protein: CASSTPATGANYGYTF.

The rearrangement links TRBV24-1 to TRBJ2-1; TRBD2 agrees at 13 bases. The germline V gene has CDR1 KGHDR and CDR2 SFDVKD. This CDR3 region has 16 residues. The V and J ends lost 2 bases and 4 bases, in that order; junction bases with no gene match: 1. CDR3 region: CATSDSTSGRYNEQFF. The CDR3 coding sequence is TGTGCCACCAGTGATTCGACTAGCGGGAGGTACAATGAGCAGTTCTTC.

The chain combines TRBV7-2 with TRBJ2-1; D call uncertain. With 8 bases removed from V and 3 bases from J, the gap between germline ends came to 11 bases. The CDR3 covers 13 residues. CDR1 and CDR2 from the germline V gene are SGHTA and FQGNSA. CDR3 protein: CASGPRGYNEQFF. DNA for the CDR3: TGTGCCAGCGGGCCTAGAGGCTACAATGAGCAGTTCTTC.

This chain joins TRBV20-1 and TRBJ2-1; TRBD2 matches at 7 bases. J gave up 1 base and V 3 bases, and 3 bases lay outside the gene matches. The CDR3 loop spans 14 amino acids. Germline V gene data show CDR1 as DFQATT and CDR2 as SNEGSKA (reference sequence). The CDR3 region is CSASGRRSYNEQFF. The CDR3 DNA reads TGCAGTGCTAGCGGGAGGAGGTCCTACAATGAGCAGTTCTTC.

This chain joins TRBV19 and TRBJ1-5; a weak D match, TRBD1 (6 bases). V was cut by 5 bases and J by 6 bases, with 14 bases left in between. The CDR3 is 14 residues long. The germline gives CDR1 LNHDA, CDR2 SQIVND (reference sequence). In DNA, the CDR3 is TGTGCCAGTAGTCCGCCGGGGGGGGCTCAGCCCCAGCATTTT. It is translated as CASSPPGGAQPQHF.

This clonotype was seen a handful of times. This chain links TRBV2 with TRBJ2-5, with unresolved D. The CDR3 is 13 amino acids. Germline values: CDR1 SNHLY, CDR2 FYNNEI. V shed 4 bases and J shed 5 bases, with 11 bases lying between them. Here the CDR3 reads CASSVMAGETQYF. The CDR3 DNA is TGTGCCAGCAGTGTGATGGCCGGGGAGACCCAGTACTTC.

The chain uses TRBV5-1 and TRBJ2-5; possibly TRBD1 or TRBD2 for D (6 bases each). V was clipped by 0 bases and J by 2 bases, with 11 bases between them. From germline, CDR1 is SGHRS and CDR2 YFSETQ. The CDR3 totals 15 residues. The CDR3 region has the DNA TGCGCCAGCAGCTTGGGGGGGGCGGGTCAAGAGACCCAGTACTTC. This translates into CASSLGGAGQETQYF.

In its sample, this clonotype was seen once. The chain links TRBV7-3 to TRBJ2-1; TRBD1 agrees at 7 bases. J was trimmed by 6 bases and V by 4 bases; bases with no gene match: 12. Germline CDR1 is SGHTA and CDR2 is FQGTGA. The CDR3 length is 16 residues. CDR3 protein: CASSSTGQRRGNEQFF. The CDR3 nucleotides read TGTGCCAGCAGCTCCACGGGACAGCGCCGTGGCAATGAGCAGTTCTTC.

The gene calls are TRBV20-1 and TRBJ1-1; no clear D gene. Trimming left V 4 bases short and J 4 bases short, with 13 bases between. Per the germline V gene, CDR1 is DFQATT and CDR2 is SNEGSKA (reference sequence). The CDR3 is 13 amino acids. Here the CDR3 DNA reads TGCAGTGCTATTCCGGGCGGCGGCACTGAAGCTTTCTTT. Translation gives CSAIPGGGTEAFF.